This T cell receptor (beta chain) emerged from a study of OX40 agonist ivuxolimab in advanced cancers. Study-wide context: Participants, approximately 80% male, averaged roughly 60 years of age, ranging from about 20 to 79. Participants could have had prior anti-PD-1, anti-PD-L1 or anti-CTLA-4 therapy, and approximately 40% had some.

Concerning this clone: Its antigen is undetermined.

Regarding the study as a whole: The CD4+ and CD8+ T cells in the blood had expanded clonally by week 6 at 0.1 to 3.0 mg/kg.

Systemic immunosuppression or a history of autoimmune disease excluded patients. TCRdb keeps only in-frame clones here, not all; method: immunoSEQ multiplex PCR. The sample records tens of thousands of clones, roughly nine tenths being singletons. V shed 7 bases, J shed 7 bases, and the junction held 11 bases outside the gene matches. CDR1 and CDR2 (germline): MDHEN, SYDVKM. The CDR3 runs 15 residues. The rearrangement joins TRBV28 to TRBJ1-5; TRBD1 aligns across 9 bases. The TCR was taken from an adult with an advanced solid tumor such as melanoma, head and neck, liver or kidney cancer. Sample: CD4+ or CD8+ T cells sorted from blood, taken in a trial of the OX40 agonist ivuxolimab. The CDR3 loop reads CASTLTGTGTQPQHF. The CDR3 region has the DNA TGTGCCAGCACCCTTACCGGGACAGGGACCCAGCCCCAGCATTTT.